This entry lists 24 T cell receptor beta chains sequenced from one sample in a study of human T cells and chemical hapten exposure. From the RACE reads, TCRdb called clonotypes with MiXCR, one entry per CDR3 protein. The sample has tens of thousands of distinct CDR3 sequences, 9.3% seen once. The time point was: patch test 1, 2 weeks after DPC sensitization. Treatment here: therapeutic diphenylcyclopropenone sensitization with weekly scalp DPC. The source material was whole blood, sampled in connection with sensitization to the hapten diphenylcyclopropenone (DPC). The receptors come from a woman aged 40-49 years with alopecia areata. Some clones in this sample may be carry-over from other donors' samples.

This clonotype was counted at least ten times. The J gene is TRBJ2-7, the V gene TRBV4-3; possible D gene TRBD2, 7 bases. The CDR3 totals 15 residues. Germline CDR1 is LGHNA and CDR2 is YSLEER. Trimming cost V 0 bases and J 4 bases, with 13 bases left between them. The CDR3 is CASSQDWGGRYEQYF. CDR3 bases: TGCGCCAGCAGCCAAGATTGGGGGGGCCGGTACGAGCAGTACTTC.

This clonotype came up many times. The CDR3 nucleotides are TGTGCCAGCAGTTTTGCGGGGACCGGAAACACTGAAGCTTTCTTT. This codes for CASSFAGTGNTEAFF. The chain combines TRBV12-3 or TRBV12-4 with TRBJ1-1; possibly TRBD1 for D (5 bases). The V gene lost 3 bases and the J gene lost 2 bases, with 13 bases spanning the gap. The CDR3 contains 15 residues.

This clonotype was picked up many times. The chain has TRBV19 and TRBJ2-1; no definite D call. There are 16 residues in the CDR3. V was trimmed by 0 bases and J by 0 bases, leaving 9 bases between them. Germline loops: CDR1 LNHDA, CDR2 SQIVND (reference sequence). This CDR3 reads CASSIDRSSSYNEQFF. The CDR3 DNA reads as TGTGCCAGTAGTATAGATCGGAGTAGCTCCTACAATGAGCAGTTCTTC. Supplemented by reference TRBV19 and TRBJ2-1, the full variable domain reads DGGITQSPKYLFRKEGQNVTLSCEQNLNHDAMYWYRQDPGQGLRLIYYSQIVNDFQKGDIAEGYSVSREKKESFPLTVTSAQKNPTAFYLCASSIDRSSSYNEQFFGPGTRLTVL.

This clonotype was seen only a few times. The chain is built from TRBV4-1 and TRBJ2-1; tentative D call: TRBD2 (5 bases). V lost 1 base, J lost 8 bases, and 12 bases lay in between. The CDR3 runs 14 residues. CDR1 is MGHRA, CDR2 YSYEKL, per germline. The CDR3 region is CASSQGLGVYEQFF. CDR3 in DNA: TGCGCCAGCAGCCAAGGCCTCGGGGTGTATGAGCAGTTCTTC.

This clonotype was counted at least ten times. The chain uses TRBV6-6 and TRBJ2-7; D call uncertain. The length of the CDR3 is 14 residues. From germline, CDR1 is MNHNY and CDR2 SVGAGI (reference sequence). Trimming shortened V by 0 bases and J by 2 bases, and 8 bases separated the two germline ends. Here the CDR3 DNA reads TGTGCCAGCAGTTACTCGTCAGCTACCTACGAGCAGTACTTC. Its protein is CASSYSSATYEQYF.

This clonotype has a count of ten or more. The chain recombines TRBV4-1 with TRBJ2-7; 10 positions match TRBD1. The CDR3 covers 15 residues. V was pared by 3 bases and J by 6 bases, with 8 bases of the junction left unmatched. The germline V gene encodes CDR1 MGHRA and CDR2 YSYEKL. CDR3 region: CASSQIGTGVPEQYF. In DNA form, the CDR3 reads TGCGCCAGCAGCCAGATCGGGACAGGGGTCCCCGAGCAGTACTTC.

The V gene is TRBV14, the J gene TRBJ1-1, with D hard to call. Germline CDR1 reads SGHDN; CDR2 reads FVKESK. Trimming left V 0 bases short and J 5 bases short, with 16 bases between. The CDR3 is 16 amino acids. As DNA, the CDR3 is TGTGCCAGCAGCCAAGATCCAATACTGAGGAGGACTGAAGCTTTCTTT. Translation gives CASSQDPILRRTEAFF.

This clonotype was recorded a few times. V is TRBV28 and J is TRBJ2-5; D is undetermined. The CDR3 extends over 12 amino acids. V lost 6 bases and J lost 2, with 7 bases in between. CDR1 is MDHEN, CDR2 SYDVKM, per germline. This chain's CDR3 is CASRGTQETQYF. CDR3 bases: TGTGCCAGCAGGGGAACTCAAGAGACCCAGTACTTC.

The chain links TRBV28 to TRBJ2-1; D gene ambiguous. CDR3 size: 12 residues. Trimming stripped 5 bases from V and 9 bases from J, with 11 bases between. Germline V gene sequence: CDR1 MDHEN, CDR2 SYDVKM. The CDR3 sequence is CASSLAGFEQFF. Written as DNA, the CDR3 is TGTGCCAGCAGTCTCGCTGGGTTTGAGCAGTTCTTC.

There are many counts of this clonotype. CDR3 in amino acids: CASSSPGTGSAVRADTQYF. In DNA form, the CDR3 reads TGTGCCAGCAGCAGTCCCGGGACAGGGTCGGCCGTTCGTGCAGATACGCAGTATTTT. V and J are TRBV2 and TRBJ2-3; 9 positions match TRBD1. The germline V gene encodes CDR1 SNHLY and CDR2 FYNNEI. This CDR3 is 19 amino acids long. With V trimmed by 6 bases and J by 4 bases, 20 bases remained unmatched. Variable domain in full (rest from reference TRBV2 and TRBJ2-3): EPEVTQTPSHQVTQMGQEVILRCVPISNHLYFYWYRQILGQKVEFLVSFYNNEISEKSEIFDDQFSVERPDGSNFTLKIRSTKLEDSAMYFCASSSPGTGSAVRADTQYFGPGTRLTVL.

There are many counts of this clonotype. The V call is TRBV24-1, the J call TRBJ2-2; D call uncertain. CDR1 is KGHDR and CDR2 is SFDVKD in the germline V gene. The CDR3 extends over 14 amino acids. Between the trimmed V and J ends, which lost 1 base and 6 bases, there was a span of 8 bases. Here the CDR3 reads CATSDLPFPGELFF. DNA of the CDR3: TGTGCCACCAGTGATTTACCTTTTCCCGGGGAGCTGTTTTTT.

This rearrangement joins TRBV15 to TRBJ1-3; TRBD1 might be the D (5 bases). Trimming cost V 8 bases and J 4 bases, with 12 bases left between them. This CDR3 has 13 residues. Germline values: CDR1 LNHNV, CDR2 YYDKDF (reference sequence). CDR3 nucleotide sequence: TGTGCCACCGATCAGGGATCCGGAAACACCATATATTTT. The encoded protein is CATDQGSGNTIYF.

V usage is TRBV5-1 and J usage is TRBJ1-1, with D unresolved. V lost 0 bases and J 4 bases, leaving 10 bases between the germline ends. The CDR3 sequence is 14 residues long. The germline V gene encodes CDR1 SGHRS and CDR2 YFSETQ. The CDR3, as DNA: TGCGCCAGCAGCTTGGTTTTTGGAGGCACTGAAGCTTTCTTT. Its translation: CASSLVFGGTEAFF.

In the case of this clonotype: This may be a read error, as it is one base from a much larger clone. J is TRBJ2-1 and V is TRBV28; D gene ambiguous. CDR1 is MDHEN and CDR2 is SYDVKM in the germline V gene. There are 13 residues in the CDR3. V shed 7 bases and J shed 3 bases, with 10 bases lying between them. The CDR3 DNA sequence: TGTGCCAGCACCGGACCAGTCTACAATGAGCAGTTCTTC. It translates to CASTGPVYNEQFF.

In its sample, this clonotype was seen a few times. V gene TRBV5-8 combines with J gene TRBJ1-2, with D tentatively TRBD1 (5 bases). Per the germline V gene, CDR1 is SGHTS and CDR2 is YDEGEE. V lost 7 bases to trimming and J lost 3 bases, with 13 bases between them. The CDR3 covers 13 residues. CDR3 sequence: CASAWGPDYGYTF. CDR3 sequence (DNA): TGTGCCAGCGCTTGGGGACCGGACTATGGCTACACCTTC.

V gene TRBV19 combines with J gene TRBJ2-3, with D perhaps TRBD1 or TRBD2 (6 bases each). The CDR3 runs 14 residues. The germline V gene has CDR1 LNHDA and CDR2 SQIVND (reference sequence). V lost 1 base and J lost 6, with 11 bases in between. CDR3 sequence reads: CASSIAGGPDTQYF. CDR3 sequence (DNA): TGTGCCAGTAGTATAGCTGGGGGGCCCGATACGCAGTATTTT. The variable domain in full, completed from reference TRBV19 and TRBJ2-3, reads DGGITQSPKYLFRKEGQNVTLSCEQNLNHDAMYWYRQDPGQGLRLIYYSQIVNDFQKGDIAEGYSVSREKKESFPLTVTSAQKNPTAFYLCASSIAGGPDTQYFGPGTRLTVL.

V gene TRBV6-4 combines with J gene TRBJ2-2; D remains ambiguous. Germline V CDR1 and CDR2: MRHNA, SNTAGT. CDR3 length: 13 residues. V shed 5 bases and J shed 1 base, with 5 bases lying between them. The CDR3 DNA is TGTGCCAGCAGTCAACAGAACACCGGGGAGCTGTTTTTT. Protein sequence: CASSQQNTGELFF.

This clonotype was detected a few times. This rearrangement joins TRBV6-2 or TRBV6-3 to TRBJ2-1; 12 bases agree with TRBD2. V was pared by 4 bases and J by 7 bases, with 26 bases of the junction left unmatched. CDR3 length: 22 amino acids. CDR1 is MNHEY, CDR2 SVGEGT, per germline. The CDR3 coding sequence is TGTGCCAGCAGTTCAACCCACCTGCAACCTTGGACTAGCGGGGCCGCGTGGAATGAGCAGTTCTTC. This codes for CASSSTHLQPWTSGAAWNEQFF.

This clonotype has only a few counts. V and J are TRBV29-1 and TRBJ2-2; tentative D call: TRBD2 (5 bases). This CDR3 has 14 amino acids. The germline V gene encodes CDR1 SQVTM and CDR2 ANQGSEA. Between the trimmed V and J ends, which lost 0 bases and 3 bases, there was a span of 8 bases. In DNA, the CDR3 is TGCAGCGTTGAAGAGAGAGGGTACACCGGGGAGCTGTTTTTT. It specifies CSVEERGYTGELFF.

This clonotype was observed at least ten times. This sequence joins TRBV29-1 and TRBJ1-1; D ambiguous. This CDR3 spans 12 amino acids. Germline loops: CDR1 SQVTM, CDR2 ANQGSEA. V lost 4 bases and J lost 4, with 10 bases in between. The CDR3 reads CSVGPRGTEAFF. The CDR3 bases are TGCAGCGTTGGACCCCGGGGCACTGAAGCTTTCTTT.

This clonotype was detected only a few times. The chain has TRBV2 and TRBJ1-3, with D possibly being TRBD1 (6 bases). CDR3 length: 17 amino acids. Germline V gene sequence: CDR1 SNHLY, CDR2 FYNNEI. Trimming stripped 4 bases from V and 1 base from J, with 17 bases between. The DNA of the CDR3 is TGTGCCAGCAGTGCCTCAGGGGCCGGTTTTTCTGGAAACACCATATATTTT. Translating it yields CASSASGAGFSGNTIYF.

This clonotype was counted at least ten times. In DNA form, the CDR3 reads TGCAGTGCTAGATTGGGACAGAACCAAGAGACCCAGTACTTC. Protein product: CSARLGQNQETQYF. This chain links TRBV20-1 with TRBJ2-5; 7 bases fit TRBD1. The CDR3 is made up of 14 amino acids. J lost 0 bases, V lost 2 bases, and 3 bases had no gene match. From germline, CDR1 is DFQATT and CDR2 SNEGSKA (reference sequence).

This clonotype appeared many times. J is TRBJ1-5 and V is TRBV19; tentative D call: TRBD1 (5 bases). Per the germline V gene, CDR1 is LNHDA and CDR2 is SQIVND (reference sequence). V lost 7 bases and J 1 base, leaving 14 bases between the germline ends. The CDR3 length is 15 residues. In DNA form, the CDR3 reads TGTGCCAGTAATAATCGGGACGGAAGCAATCAGCCCCAGCATTTT. Translation gives CASNNRDGSNQPQHF.

This clonotype was observed a handful of times. At one boundary the junction diverges from the germline segment, which might be a read error. The V call is TRBV11-2, the J call TRBJ2-3; no reliable D call. This CDR3 has 12 residues. Germline values: CDR1 SGHAT, CDR2 FQNNGV. CDR3 loop: CVSSPPQDTQYF. CDR3 sequence (DNA): TGTGTCAGCAGCCCGCCCCAGGATACGCAGTATTTT.